This entry concerns a single T cell receptor (beta chain). What it binds is not known. All of the isolated RNA was reverse transcribed, so expressed TCRB transcripts were sequenced. Only in-frame clones appear in the TCRdb table, and some are missing; sequencing was by immunoSEQ multiplex PCR. The sample carries hundreds of thousands of clones, 15% to 19% recorded once. Germline values: CDR1 SGHTA, CDR2 FQGNSA. The CDR3 runs to 15 residues. V lost 4 bases and J lost 9; bases outside the gene matches: 11. These data come from a study of beta chain features in type 1 diabetes. Study-wide results and caveats: There was a moderate but significant shortening of TCRB CDR3s in all four CD4+ subsets of Type 1 diabetes patients.

The origin of this receptor is a man between 18 and 29 years old in good health. The sequenced material came from naive CD4+ T cells from blood. V and J are TRBV7-2 and TRBJ1-5, with TRBD1 matching over 8 bases. The CDR3 nucleotides read TGTGCCAGCAGCTCGGGACAGGCCTCGAGCTGGCCCCAGCATTTT. This gives the protein CASSSGQASSWPQHF.